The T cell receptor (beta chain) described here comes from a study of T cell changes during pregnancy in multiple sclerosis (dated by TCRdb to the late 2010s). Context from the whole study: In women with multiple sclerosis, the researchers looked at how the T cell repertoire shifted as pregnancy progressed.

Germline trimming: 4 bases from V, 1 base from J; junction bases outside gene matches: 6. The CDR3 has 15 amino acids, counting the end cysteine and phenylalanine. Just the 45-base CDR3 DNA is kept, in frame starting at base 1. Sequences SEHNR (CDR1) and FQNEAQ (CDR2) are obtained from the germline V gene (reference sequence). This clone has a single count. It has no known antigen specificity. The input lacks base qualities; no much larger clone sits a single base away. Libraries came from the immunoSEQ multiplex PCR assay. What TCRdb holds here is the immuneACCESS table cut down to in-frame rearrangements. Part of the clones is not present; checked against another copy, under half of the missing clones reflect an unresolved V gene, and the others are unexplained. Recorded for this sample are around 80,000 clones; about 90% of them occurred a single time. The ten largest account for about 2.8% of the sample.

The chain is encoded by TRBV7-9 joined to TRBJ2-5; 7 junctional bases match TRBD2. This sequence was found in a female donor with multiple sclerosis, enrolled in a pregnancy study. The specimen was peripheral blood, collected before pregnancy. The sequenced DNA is TGTGCCAGCAGCTCGATGGGGGGGTTCCAAGAGACCCAGTACTTC. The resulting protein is CASSSMGGFQETQYF.